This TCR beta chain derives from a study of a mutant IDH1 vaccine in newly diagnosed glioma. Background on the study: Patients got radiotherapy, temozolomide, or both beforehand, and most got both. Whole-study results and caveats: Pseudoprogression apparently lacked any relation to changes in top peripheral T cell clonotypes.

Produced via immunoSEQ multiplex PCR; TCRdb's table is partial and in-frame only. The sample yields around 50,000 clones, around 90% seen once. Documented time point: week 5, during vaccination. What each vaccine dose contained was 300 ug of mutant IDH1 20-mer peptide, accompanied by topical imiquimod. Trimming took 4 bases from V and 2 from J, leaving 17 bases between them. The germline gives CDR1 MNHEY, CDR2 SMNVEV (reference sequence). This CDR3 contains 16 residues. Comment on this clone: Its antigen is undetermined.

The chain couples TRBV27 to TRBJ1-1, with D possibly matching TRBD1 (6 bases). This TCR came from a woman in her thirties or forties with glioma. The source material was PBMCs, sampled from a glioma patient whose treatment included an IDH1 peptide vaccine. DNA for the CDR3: TGTGCCAGCAGTTCCCTCTTCAGGGGAGACAACACTGAAGCTTTCTTT. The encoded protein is CASSSLFRGDNTEAFF.